Included here is one TCR beta chain sequence, with context. Antigen specificity is unknown. Germline CDR1 MNHEY, CDR2 SMNVEV (reference sequence). The CDR3 is made up of 13 amino acids. The V segment lost 5 bases and the J segment 9 bases; nucleotides outside the gene matches: 7. The data originate from a study of CD8+CD57+ T cells in acquired aplastic anemia. Background on the study: Sorting CD4+ and CD8+ cells gave DNA averaging roughly 3.5 ug. An average of about 10.8 million reads for CD4+ cells was obtained from healthy donors.

General observations from the study: Some 31 CD8+ CDR3 sequences were shared between patients and controls. Controls and patients did not differ significantly in CD8+ Simpson's diversity.

Profiling of TCR beta VDJ combinations and CDR3 sequences used genomic DNA as template. In TCRdb, the reads were re-called with MiXCR into one record per CDR3 protein. The sample carries 150,000 to 200,000 distinct CDR3 sequences, 46% recorded once. The TCR originated in a human donor in good health. The sequenced sample consisted of sorted CD4+, CD8+, or CD8+CD57+ T cells (not recorded which) from PBMCs. This chain links TRBV27 with TRBJ2-1, with TRBD2 matching over 7 bases. The CDR3 is CASSLTWGGEQFF. Written as DNA, the CDR3 is TGTGCCAGCAGTCTAACTTGGGGGGGTGAGCAGTTCTTC.